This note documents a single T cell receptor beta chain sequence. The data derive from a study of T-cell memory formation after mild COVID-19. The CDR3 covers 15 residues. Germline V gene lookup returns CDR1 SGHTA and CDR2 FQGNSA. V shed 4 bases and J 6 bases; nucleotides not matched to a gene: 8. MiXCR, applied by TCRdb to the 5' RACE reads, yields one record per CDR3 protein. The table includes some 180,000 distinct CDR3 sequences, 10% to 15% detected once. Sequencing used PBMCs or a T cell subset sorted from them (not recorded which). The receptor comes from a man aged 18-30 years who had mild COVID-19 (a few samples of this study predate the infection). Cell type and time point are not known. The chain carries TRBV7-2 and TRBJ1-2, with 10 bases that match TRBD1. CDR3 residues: CASSSDRGQGNGYTF. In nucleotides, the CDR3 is TGTGCCAGCAGCTCTGACAGGGGGCAAGGGAATGGCTACACCTTC.